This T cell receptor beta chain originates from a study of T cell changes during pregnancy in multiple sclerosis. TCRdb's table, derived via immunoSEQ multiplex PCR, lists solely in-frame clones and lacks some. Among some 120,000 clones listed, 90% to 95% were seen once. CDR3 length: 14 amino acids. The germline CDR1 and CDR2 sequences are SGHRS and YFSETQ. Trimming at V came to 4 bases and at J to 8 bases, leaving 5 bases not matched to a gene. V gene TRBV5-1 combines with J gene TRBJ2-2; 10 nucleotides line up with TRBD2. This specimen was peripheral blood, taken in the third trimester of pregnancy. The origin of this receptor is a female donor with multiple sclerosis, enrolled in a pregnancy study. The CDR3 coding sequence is TGCGCCAGCAGCCCGACTAGCGGGCGGGGGGAGCTGTTTTTT. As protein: CASSPTSGRGELFF.